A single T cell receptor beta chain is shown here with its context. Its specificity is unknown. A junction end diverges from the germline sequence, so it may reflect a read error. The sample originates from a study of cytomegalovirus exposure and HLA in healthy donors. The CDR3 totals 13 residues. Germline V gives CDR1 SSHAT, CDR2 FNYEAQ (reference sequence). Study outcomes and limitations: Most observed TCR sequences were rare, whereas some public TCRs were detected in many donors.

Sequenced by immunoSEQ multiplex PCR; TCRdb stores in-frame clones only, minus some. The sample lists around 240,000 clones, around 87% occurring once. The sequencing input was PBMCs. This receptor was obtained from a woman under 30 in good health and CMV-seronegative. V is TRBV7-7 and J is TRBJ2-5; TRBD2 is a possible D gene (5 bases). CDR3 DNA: TGTGCTAGCAGCTTAGGAGGAGGAGAGACCCAGTACTTC. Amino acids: CASSLGGGETQYF.